The subject of this entry is one T cell receptor (beta chain). This specimen comes from a study of blood T cell repertoires in COVID-19. In the study overall: T cells, B-cell-depleted T cells, or PBMCs supplied cDNA or gDNA.

CDR3 length: 17 amino acids. V was shortened by 5 bases and J by 4 bases, with 22 bases between the two germline ends. The germline V gene encodes CDR1 SGHTS and CDR2 YDEGEE. Per the study methods: The assay estimated nucleated cells by amplifying reference gene primers. Sequenced by immunoSEQ multiplex PCR; TCRdb stores in-frame clones only, minus some. V and J calls and clone size are given by that table; D and trimming were obtained from the DNA. Of some 380,000 clones in the sample, about 90% were seen once. The receptor's source is a man younger than 35 with active or convalescent COVID-19. The sample taken for sequencing was peripheral blood. The rearrangement uses TRBV5-8 and TRBJ1-5; a weak D match, TRBD1 (5 bases). The CDR3 region is CASRRTLYLGGNQPQHF. CDR3 in DNA: TGTGCCAGCAGAAGGACACTATACTTGGGGGGTAATCAGCCCCAGCATTTT.